Listed here are 10 T cell receptor beta chains from one sample, sequenced in a study of immune evolution from preneoplasia to lung adenocarcinoma. TCRdb keeps only in-frame clones here, not all; method: immunoSEQ multiplex PCR. The repertoire has about 5,000 clones, 78% of them found once; the top ten carry over 8.5%. Sequencing was carried out using FFPE normal lung tissue adjacent to the tumor. The receptors originated from a person between 50 and 69 years old with lung adenocarcinoma.

This clone was observed a handful of times. The rearrangement uses TRBV30 and TRBJ2-7, with D unclear. This CDR3 comprises 15 residues. V was clipped by 1 base and J by 0 bases, with 13 bases between them. CDR1 is GTSNPN, CDR2 SVGIG, per germline (reference sequence). The CDR3 loop reads CAWSAPQLISYEQYF. The CDR3, as DNA: TGTGCCTGGAGTGCCCCACAACTGATCTCCTACGAGCAGTACTTC. Filled out from reference TRBV30 and TRBJ2-7, the complete variable domain reads SQTIHQWPATLVQPVGSPLSLECTVEGTSNPNLYWYRQAAGRGLQLLFYSVGIGQISSEVPQNLSASRPQDRQFILSSKKLLLSDSGFYLCAWSAPQLISYEQYFGPGTRLTVT.

The chain recombines TRBV5-1 with TRBJ2-7; a weak D match, TRBD2 (5 bases). The ends were cut back, 1 base at V and 7 bases at J, with 15 bases in the middle. Germline CDR1 SGHRS, CDR2 YFSETQ. This CDR3 comprises 14 residues. The CDR3 bases are TGCGCCAGCAGCTTGACGGGGATAGGGCGGGAGCAGTACTTC. It specifies CASSLTGIGREQYF.

Only a few counts were recorded for this clone. The rearrangement joins TRBV5-1 to TRBJ2-7; TRBD1 aligns across 10 bases. The CDR3 loop spans 19 amino acids. Germline CDR1 SGHRS, CDR2 YFSETQ. Trimming removed 0 bases from V and 0 bases from J; junction bases left unmatched: 12. The CDR3 sequence is CASSLDRHGTGASSYEQYF. DNA for the CDR3: TGCGCCAGCAGCTTGGATAGGCATGGGACAGGGGCGAGCTCCTACGAGCAGTACTTC. Combining the CDR3 with reference TRBV5-1 and TRBJ2-7 gives the whole variable domain KAGVTQTPRYLIKTRGQQVTLSCSPISGHRSVSWYQQTPGQGLQFLFEYFSETQRNKGNFPGRFSGRQFSNSRSEMNVSTLELGDSALYLCASSLDRHGTGASSYEQYFGPGTRLTVT.

The rearrangement uses TRBV7-8 and TRBJ2-7, with D hard to call. The CDR3 is made up of 14 amino acids. CDR1 and CDR2 (germline): SGHVS, FQNEAQ. V lost 3 bases and J lost 2, with 11 bases in between. Written as DNA, the CDR3 is TGTGCCAGCAGCTTTTTGGGCGGAACCTACGAGCAGTACTTC. Encoded protein: CASSFLGGTYEQYF.

This clone was recorded a few times. The chain has TRBV5-1 and TRBJ1-2; 7 bases are a match to TRBD1. In germline, CDR1 is SGHRS, CDR2 YFSETQ. The CDR3 is 14 residues long. The junction had 8 bases not matched to a gene; V was cut back by 1 base and J by 8 bases. The CDR3 is CASSLKGQSRGYTF. For the CDR3, the DNA is TGCGCCAGCAGCTTGAAGGGACAGTCACGGGGCTACACCTTC.

J is TRBJ1-1 and V is TRBV14, with D uncertain. Trimming stripped 9 bases from V and 4 bases from J, with 12 bases between. There are 12 residues in the CDR3. CDR1 and CDR2 (germline): SGHDN, FVKESK. In DNA, the CDR3 is TGTGCCAGTAGGGAGCAGACCACTGAAGCTTTCTTT. Its protein is CASREQTTEAFF.

Sample share makes this clone large. As DNA, the CDR3 is TGTGCCAGCAGCGGCTGGGCAAGCCCAGGAAACACCATATATTTT. Its translation is CASSGWASPGNTIYF. The J gene is TRBJ1-3, the V gene TRBV9; D ambiguous. Trimming pared 3 bases from V and 4 bases from J, leaving 14 bases between. The CDR3 spans 15 residues. The V gene's germline CDR1 is SGDLS and CDR2 YYNGEE.

The genes are TRBV29-1 and TRBJ2-7, with 9 bases identical to TRBD2. Germline trimming cut 2 bases from V and 6 bases from J; bases unmatched to any gene: 14. The CDR3 loop spans 16 amino acids. Germline V gene lookup returns CDR1 SQVTM and CDR2 ANQGSEA. The CDR3 DNA is TGCAGCGTTGAACGGTCTAGCGGGACCAACCTTGCCGAGCAGTACTTC. Amino acid sequence: CSVERSSGTNLAEQYF.

This rearrangement joins TRBV9 to TRBJ1-2; D unresolved. V shed 7 bases and J shed 5 bases, with 12 bases lying between them. CDR1 and CDR2 from the germline V gene are SGDLS and YYNGEE. CDR3 length: 12 residues. CDR3 coding DNA: TGTGCCAGCGGTGACGGGTTTTATGGCTACACCTTC. It is translated as CASGDGFYGYTF.

The chain recombines TRBV19 with TRBJ1-4, with D possibly being TRBD1 (5 bases). Germline loops: CDR1 LNHDA, CDR2 SQIVND (reference sequence). V dropped 7 bases and J dropped 8 bases, with 20 bases sitting between them. The CDR3 spans 15 residues. The CDR3 region is CASTQPGRGGEKLFF. CDR3 DNA sequence: TGTGCCAGTACCCAGCCGGGGAGGGGCGGAGAAAAACTGTTTTTT.